Sequencing of this T cell receptor beta chain was carried out in a study of T cell changes during pregnancy in multiple sclerosis. The V gene's germline CDR1 is DFQATT and CDR2 SNEGSKA (reference sequence). Trimming took off 2 bases at V and 10 bases at J, with 11 bases between the two ends. This CDR3 region has 11 residues. Produced via immunoSEQ multiplex PCR; TCRdb's table is partial and in-frame only. The sample carries approximately 70,000 clones, around 90% recorded once. The chain links TRBV20-1 to TRBJ1-1; possible D gene TRBD1, 5 bases. The source of this sequence is a female donor with multiple sclerosis, enrolled in a pregnancy study. The specimen comprised peripheral blood, sampled in the second trimester of pregnancy. The CDR3 is CSARQDGGAFF. The CDR3 nucleotides read TGCAGTGCTAGACAGGACGGGGGAGCTTTCTTT.